The present T cell receptor beta chain was sequenced within a study of CD8 T cells in Susac syndrome. Sequencing of TCR beta was performed on blood CD8+ and CD4+ T cells. Those who served as multiple sclerosis controls were treatment-naive patients with stable or active relapsing-remitting disease. TEMRA cells were enriched by FACS, and CD4+ and CD8+ T cells were negatively isolated. The authors reverse transcribed roughly 0.5 to 1 ug RNA with random hexamers. TCRdb used MiXCR to reprocess the immunoSEQ multiplex PCR reads, holding one entry per CDR3 protein. The sample shows just over 150,000 distinct CDR3 sequences, just under 97% of them seen only once. This clonotype originated in a human donor with multiple sclerosis. Sequencing was done on a sample of CD8+ T cells from PBMCs.

The CDR3 sequence: CASSLLTGSTDTQYF. CDR3 in DNA: TGTGCCAGCAGCCTCCTCACAGGGAGCACAGATACGCAGTATTTT. This rearrangement joins TRBV7-9 to TRBJ2-3; TRBD1 might be the D (6 bases). The V gene lost 5 bases and the J gene lost 0 bases, with 12 bases spanning the gap. The CDR3 totals 15 residues. Germline CDR1 SEHNR, CDR2 FQNEAQ (reference sequence). The whole variable domain, filled in from reference TRBV7-9 and TRBJ2-3, reads DTGVSQNPRHKITKRGQNVTFRCDPISEHNRLYWYRQTLGQGPEFLTYFQNEAQLEKSRLLSDRFSAERPKGSFSTLEIQRTEQGDSAMYLCASSLLTGSTDTQYFGPGTRLTVL.